Listed below are T cell receptor beta chains from one sample, sequenced in a study of control samples from healthy donors and cancer patients. Sequencing was performed with immunoSEQ multiplex PCR; in TCRdb, only in-frame clones are kept and a portion is missing. Among 100,000 to 130,000 clones listed, approximately 80% were seen once. The sample comprised blood. These receptors came from a man aged 18 to 29 in good health. CDR3s include the opening cysteine and the closing phenylalanine or tryptophan. Fields, in order: D gene, J gene, clone size, V gene, CDR3 DNA, CDR3 protein. A D gene is named only where the DNA matches it firmly. Clone size is stated in some rows and not others, as once, few, many or a class when expanded.

d_gene: NA
j_gene: TRBJ2-7
abundance: once
v_gene: TRBV6-6
CDR3nt: TGTGCCATCGGGCCGCCTACCTACGAGCAGTACTTC
CDR3aa: CAIGPPTYEQYF

d_gene: TRBD2
j_gene: TRBJ2-3
abundance: NA
v_gene: TRBV10-1
CDR3nt: TGCGCCAGCAGTCTAAGTATGGGAGGGCCGGGTACGCAGTATTTT
CDR3aa: CASSLSMGGPGTQYF

d_gene: NA
j_gene: TRBJ2-3
abundance: few
v_gene: TRBV18
CDR3nt: TGTGCCAGCTCAAACAGGCCTAGCACAGATACGCAGTATTTT
CDR3aa: CASSNRPSTDTQYF

d_gene: NA
j_gene: TRBJ1-1
abundance: NA
v_gene: TRBV18
CDR3nt: TGTGCCAGCTCACCATATCCCCCCGGGCAGGGAACCATGAACACTGAAGCTTTCTTT
CDR3aa: CASSPYPPGQGTMNTEAFF

d_gene: TRBD1
j_gene: TRBJ1-1
abundance: once
v_gene: TRBV5-6
CDR3nt: TGTGCCAGCAGCGACGGGACAGGTGGGGCTGAAGCTTTCTTT
CDR3aa: CASSDGTGGAEAFF

d_gene: NA
j_gene: TRBJ2-5
abundance: NA
v_gene: TRBV2
CDR3nt: TGTGCCAGCAGTGTATCTGGGGCGGGGGAGACCCAGTACTTC
CDR3aa: CASSVSGAGETQYF

d_gene: NA
j_gene: TRBJ2-1
abundance: NA
v_gene: TRBV7-8
CDR3nt: TGTGCCAGCACCCCGGATGCGGGCTCCTACAATGAGCAGTTCTTC
CDR3aa: CASTPDAGSYNEQFF

d_gene: TRBD1
j_gene: TRBJ1-2
abundance: NA
v_gene: TRBV19
CDR3nt: TGTGCCAGTAGTAATACAGGGGGCAGGGGAAACTATGGCTACACCTTC
CDR3aa: CASSNTGGRGNYGYTF

d_gene: NA
j_gene: TRBJ2-2
abundance: NA
v_gene: TRBV6-5
CDR3nt: TGTGCCAGCGGATTATCGCCAACCGGGGAGCTGTTTTTT
CDR3aa: CASGLSPTGELFF

d_gene: TRBD1
j_gene: TRBJ1-6
abundance: NA
v_gene: TRBV19
CDR3nt: TGTGCCAGTAGGCCACAAGACAGGGATAGGGCACCCCTCCACTTT
CDR3aa: CASRPQDRDRAPLHF

d_gene: NA
j_gene: TRBJ2-6
abundance: NA
v_gene: TRBV28
CDR3nt: TGTGCCAGCACGGGGGCAGCAGCCTCTGGGGCCAACGTCCTGACTTTC
CDR3aa: CASTGAAASGANVLTF

d_gene: TRBD1
j_gene: TRBJ2-3
abundance: NA
v_gene: TRBV15
CDR3nt: TGTGCCACCAGCAGAGATTTACAGGGGGGCACAGATACGCAGTATTTT
CDR3aa: CATSRDLQGGTDTQYF

d_gene: TRBD1
j_gene: TRBJ1-2
abundance: NA
v_gene: TRBV30
CDR3nt: TGTGCCTGGAGAGGGACAGGGGCGAGGGGCTATGGCTACACCTTC
CDR3aa: CAWRGTGARGYGYTF

d_gene: NA
j_gene: TRBJ1-5
abundance: NA
v_gene: TRBV7-2
CDR3nt: TGTGCCAGCAGCTTAGGGTCCTGGAGGCCCCAGCATTTT
CDR3aa: CASSLGSWRPQHF

d_gene: TRBD1
j_gene: TRBJ1-6
abundance: NA
v_gene: TRBV5-6
CDR3nt: TGTGCCAGCAGCTGGGGACAGGGTGGAAATTCACCCCTCCACTTT
CDR3aa: CASSWGQGGNSPLHF

d_gene: TRBD1
j_gene: TRBJ2-7
abundance: NA
v_gene: TRBV7-8
CDR3nt: TGTGCCAGCAGCTCCCCGGGACAGGGGGTCTACGAGCAGTACTTC
CDR3aa: CASSSPGQGVYEQYF

d_gene: NA
j_gene: TRBJ1-2
abundance: NA
v_gene: TRBV7-2
CDR3nt: TGTGCCAGCAGCTTAAGTGGTCAGAACTACGGCTACACCTTC
CDR3aa: CASSLSGQNYGYTF

d_gene: TRBD1
j_gene: TRBJ1-2
abundance: NA
v_gene: TRBV24-1
CDR3nt: TGTGCCACCAGTGACCCAACCACCGACAGGGTTTCTGGCTACACCTTC
CDR3aa: CATSDPTTDRVSGYTF

d_gene: TRBD1
j_gene: TRBJ1-4
abundance: once
v_gene: TRBV5-1
CDR3nt: TGCGCCAGCACGGAGACAGGGGGTAATGAAAAACTGTTTTTT
CDR3aa: CASTETGGNEKLFF

d_gene: TRBD1
j_gene: TRBJ1-2
abundance: NA
v_gene: TRBV2
CDR3nt: TGTGCCAGCAGTGAACATAACAGGGGGTATGGCTACACCTTC
CDR3aa: CASSEHNRGYGYTF

d_gene: TRBD1
j_gene: TRBJ1-2
abundance: NA
v_gene: TRBV9
CDR3nt: TGTGCCAGCAGCGTATTTACAGGGGGCGTTTTTGGCTACACCTTC
CDR3aa: CASSVFTGGVFGYTF

d_gene: TRBD1
j_gene: TRBJ1-2
abundance: NA
v_gene: TRBV5-6
CDR3nt: TGTGCCAGCAGCGCCATAACCGGGACAGGGGATCCCTTTAACTATGGCTACACCTTC
CDR3aa: CASSAITGTGDPFNYGYTF

d_gene: NA
j_gene: TRBJ2-3
abundance: NA
v_gene: TRBV12-3/TRBV12-4
CDR3nt: TGTGCCAGTGCCCAAGAGGGGACGCAGTATTTT
CDR3aa: CASAQEGTQYF

d_gene: NA
j_gene: TRBJ1-3
abundance: NA
v_gene: TRBV7-6
CDR3nt: TGTGCCAGCAGCCGCAGAACCGGACAGAGGAGGAACACCATATATTTT
CDR3aa: CASSRRTGQRRNTIYF

d_gene: TRBD1
j_gene: TRBJ2-1
abundance: once
v_gene: TRBV11-3
CDR3nt: TGTGCCAGCAGCTCCAGTCGGGCGCTGGACAGGGGGTCGGATGAGCAGTTCTTC
CDR3aa: CASSSSRALDRGSDEQFF

d_gene: TRBD1
j_gene: TRBJ1-4
abundance: medium-sized
v_gene: TRBV4-1
CDR3nt: TGCGCCAGCAGCCCTCCGGGACAGGGACAAAAACTGTTTTTT
CDR3aa: CASSPPGQGQKLFF

d_gene: NA
j_gene: TRBJ1-6
abundance: NA
v_gene: TRBV25-1
CDR3nt: TGTGCCAGCAGTGAATCCCTAGGGCGAGACTATAATTCACCCCTCCACTTT
CDR3aa: CASSESLGRDYNSPLHF

d_gene: NA
j_gene: TRBJ1-1
abundance: NA
v_gene: TRBV5-1
CDR3nt: TGCGCCAGCAGTAAACAGGGAGGGCACACTGAAGCTTTCTTT
CDR3aa: CASSKQGGHTEAFF

d_gene: NA
j_gene: TRBJ2-1
abundance: few
v_gene: TRBV7-6
CDR3nt: TGTGCCAGCAGCTTATCTGGGAGCTCCTACAATGAGCAGTTCTTC
CDR3aa: CASSLSGSSYNEQFF

d_gene: NA
j_gene: TRBJ1-4
abundance: once
v_gene: TRBV6-1
CDR3nt: TGTGCCAGCAGTGTAGGAGCATGGGGGACTAATGAAAAACTGTTTTTT
CDR3aa: CASSVGAWGTNEKLFF

d_gene: NA
j_gene: TRBJ1-2
abundance: NA
v_gene: TRBV2
CDR3nt: TGTGCCAGCAGTGGGTCGGAAAAAGGGGGCTACACCTTC
CDR3aa: CASSGSEKGGYTF

d_gene: TRBD2
j_gene: TRBJ2-1
abundance: NA
v_gene: TRBV7-9
CDR3nt: TGTGCCAGCAGCCCGACTAGCGGGGGGAGGAATGAGCAGTTCTTC
CDR3aa: CASSPTSGGRNEQFF

d_gene: TRBD2
j_gene: TRBJ2-5
abundance: NA
v_gene: TRBV5-6
CDR3nt: TGTGCCAGCAGCCGAACCCTTGGGAATGCGGGGGGGCGAGAGACCCAGTACTTC
CDR3aa: CASSRTLGNAGGRETQYF

d_gene: NA
j_gene: TRBJ1-1
abundance: NA
v_gene: TRBV11-2
CDR3nt: TGTGCCAGCAGCTCGGGACTCTGGAACACTGAAGCTTTCTTT
CDR3aa: CASSSGLWNTEAFF

d_gene: TRBD1
j_gene: TRBJ1-5
abundance: few
v_gene: TRBV10-2
CDR3nt: TGCGCCAGCAGCTCCGGGACAGGGGGAATTAGCAATCAGCCCCAGCATTTT
CDR3aa: CASSSGTGGISNQPQHF

d_gene: NA
j_gene: TRBJ2-5
abundance: NA
v_gene: TRBV11-2
CDR3nt: TGTGCCAGCAGCCCCTCAAAGACCCAGTACTTC
CDR3aa: CASSPSKTQYF

d_gene: NA
j_gene: TRBJ1-3
abundance: NA
v_gene: TRBV6-2/TRBV6-3
CDR3nt: TGTGCCAGCAGCTGGATGGGGGAATCCATATATTTT
CDR3aa: CASSWMGESIYF

d_gene: NA
j_gene: TRBJ1-1
abundance: NA
v_gene: TRBV5-5
CDR3nt: TGTGCCAGCAGCTTCGGACCGAATGAAGCTTTCTTT
CDR3aa: CASSFGPNEAFF

d_gene: NA
j_gene: TRBJ1-2
abundance: NA
v_gene: TRBV19
CDR3nt: TGTGCCAGTAGGGGTTTAGGCGGGGGGAACTATGGCTACACCTTC
CDR3aa: CASRGLGGGNYGYTF

d_gene: NA
j_gene: TRBJ2-7
abundance: NA
v_gene: TRBV7-2
CDR3nt: TGTGCCAGCAGCTTATCATATCGGGGGGCCGAGCAGTACTTC
CDR3aa: CASSLSYRGAEQYF

d_gene: TRBD1
j_gene: TRBJ2-5
abundance: NA
v_gene: TRBV18
CDR3nt: TGTGCCAGCTCATCGGGACAGCAAGAGACCCAGTACTTC
CDR3aa: CASSSGQQETQYF

d_gene: NA
j_gene: TRBJ1-2
abundance: NA
v_gene: TRBV20-1
CDR3nt: TGCAGTGCTAGTCAGGCACAGGGTCTCAGCTACACCTTC
CDR3aa: CSASQAQGLSYTF

d_gene: NA
j_gene: TRBJ1-3
abundance: NA
v_gene: TRBV5-6
CDR3nt: TGTGCCAGCAGCTCGGGGACTGGAAACACCATATATTTT
CDR3aa: CASSSGTGNTIYF

d_gene: NA
j_gene: TRBJ2-3
abundance: NA
v_gene: TRBV19
CDR3nt: TGTGCCAGTAGTATGTGGGGAAGCACAGATACGCAGTATTTT
CDR3aa: CASSMWGSTDTQYF

d_gene: NA
j_gene: TRBJ1-6
abundance: NA
v_gene: TRBV2
CDR3nt: TGTGCCAGCGGAGACAGGAGCTCCTATAATTCACCCCTCCACTTT
CDR3aa: CASGDRSSYNSPLHF

d_gene: NA
j_gene: TRBJ1-1
abundance: NA
v_gene: TRBV7-9
CDR3nt: TGTGCCAGCAGCTTTACGGAAAACACTGAAGCTTTCTTT
CDR3aa: CASSFTENTEAFF

d_gene: TRBD1
j_gene: TRBJ2-3
abundance: NA
v_gene: TRBV24-1
CDR3nt: TGTGCCACCAGGACAGGGGGCACAGATACGCAGTATTTT
CDR3aa: CATRTGGTDTQYF

d_gene: NA
j_gene: TRBJ2-6
abundance: NA
v_gene: TRBV24-1
CDR3nt: TGTGCCACCAGTGACCCGGGTAGCTCTGGGGCCAACGTCCTGACTTTC
CDR3aa: CATSDPGSSGANVLTF

d_gene: TRBD1
j_gene: TRBJ2-2
abundance: NA
v_gene: TRBV7-9
CDR3nt: TGTGCCAGCAGCCTACAGGGGCGAACGACCGGGGAGCTGTTTTTT
CDR3aa: CASSLQGRTTGELFF

d_gene: NA
j_gene: TRBJ1-4
abundance: NA
v_gene: TRBV6-5
CDR3nt: TGTGCCAGCACTAAACTTAGGGGGTTCGGTGAAAAACTGTTTTTT
CDR3aa: CASTKLRGFGEKLFF

d_gene: NA
j_gene: TRBJ1-2
abundance: once
v_gene: TRBV9
CDR3nt: TGTGCCAGCAGGACTGGCTATGGCTACACCTTC
CDR3aa: CASRTGYGYTF

d_gene: NA
j_gene: TRBJ2-2
abundance: NA
v_gene: TRBV2
CDR3nt: TGTGCCAGCAGTGAAGCCGGGCTGAACACCGGGGAGCTGTTTTTT
CDR3aa: CASSEAGLNTGELFF

d_gene: TRBD2
j_gene: TRBJ2-3
abundance: NA
v_gene: TRBV30
CDR3nt: TGTGCCTGGGCAGCGGGGGGGCTTTTCGCGGGCACAGATACGCAGTATTTT
CDR3aa: CAWAAGGLFAGTDTQYF

d_gene: TRBD2
j_gene: TRBJ2-5
abundance: NA
v_gene: TRBV4-3
CDR3nt: TGCGCCAGCAGCCCCCGTTCGGGGCGGGGGGGGGCAAATCAAGAGACCCAGTACTTC
CDR3aa: CASSPRSGRGGANQETQYF